A selection of T cell receptor beta chains follows, all from one sample in a study of CD8 T cells in Susac syndrome. TCRdb ran MiXCR on the immunoSEQ multiplex PCR reads and lists one entry per CDR3 protein. The sample lists roughly 160,000 distinct CDR3 sequences, around 96% seen once, with 0.11% to 0.15% in the top ten. Sequenced input: CD4+ T cells from PBMCs. All receptors derive from a human donor in good health. Each CDR3 is given with its conserved first and last residue.

>13|TRBV12-3/TRBV12-4|TRBJ1-2
CASTLTGIYGYTF
>17|TRBV7-9|TRBJ2-3
CASSLATSGTSTDTQYF
>18|TRBV12-3/TRBV12-4|TRBJ2-1
CASSLTATSGGLDNEQFF
>14|TRBV5-1|TRBJ2-7
CASSPGQGSHEQYF
>16|TRBV6-5|TRBJ1-1
CASSYHGQSLNTEAFF
>15|TRBV20-1|TRBJ2-7
CSARDGQGGWYEQYF
>14|TRBV5-6|TRBJ2-1
CASRRSGGASEQFF
>11|TRBV27|TRBJ2-7
CASSGLNEQYF
>12|TRBV20-1|TRBJ1-2
CSAPRINYGYTF
>13|TRBV15|TRBJ2-7
CATSSETVYEQYF
>14|TRBV2|TRBJ2-1
CASRGTRSYNEQFF
>16|TRBV18|TRBJ1-2
CASSPSGLTGNYGYTF
>16|TRBV25-1|TRBJ2-3
CASSERVAFSTDTQYF
>14|TRBV14|TRBJ2-3
CASSQQQSTDTQYF